These T cell receptor beta chains were read from a single sample in a study of T-cell memory formation after mild COVID-19. MiXCR, applied by TCRdb to the 5' RACE reads, yields one record per CDR3 protein. The sample has roughly 310,000 distinct CDR3 sequences; 15% to 20% are singletons. The specimen sequenced was PBMCs or a T cell subset sorted from them (not recorded which). Receptors were obtained from a man in his late teens or twenties who had mild COVID-19 (a few samples of this study predate the infection). Cell type and time point are not known. Both conserved end residues are part of each CDR3. D genes are given only for firm matches. A row's size may be missing; if present it is once, few, many or a size class.

d_call clone_size j_call v_call cdr3_aa cdr3_nt
TRBD1 NA TRBJ2-3 TRBV7-2 CASSLDRGPQYF TGTGCCAGCAGCTTAGACAGGGGACCGCAGTATTTT
TRBD1 many TRBJ2-1 TRBV7-2 CASSPGQGISYNEQFF TGTGCCAGCAGCCCCGGACAGGGGATCTCCTACAATGAGCAGTTCTTC
NA many TRBJ2-5 TRBV24-1 CATSASRWGSQETQYF TGTGCCACCAGTGCGTCCCGGTGGGGGAGCCAAGAGACCCAGTACTTC
NA few TRBJ2-5 TRBV24-1 CATSDLAGPETQYF TGTGCCACCAGTGATTTGGCGGGACCCGAGACCCAGTACTTC
NA NA TRBJ2-3 TRBV7-3 CASSLTGHDARITDTQYF TGTGCCAGCAGCTTAACTGGCCACGACGCACGGATCACAGATACGCAGTATTTT
TRBD1 NA TRBJ2-6 TRBV6-6 CASRHGQGTAGANVLTF TGTGCCAGCAGACACGGACAGGGAACGGCTGGGGCCAACGTCCTGACTTTC
TRBD2 NA TRBJ2-3 TRBV9 CASSSGGGADTQYF TGTGCCAGCAGCTCCGGGGGGGGCGCAGATACGCAGTATTTT
NA NA TRBJ1-2 TRBV4-2 CASSQDLSIYGYTF TGTGCCAGCAGCCAAGATTTGTCAATTTATGGCTACACCTTC
NA NA TRBJ2-1 TRBV7-8 CASSYSRPPNNEQFF TGTGCCAGCAGTTACAGCCGACCCCCGAACAATGAGCAGTTCTTC
NA few TRBJ2-2 TRBV24-1 CATSPSPGVGDTGELFF TGTGCCACCAGTCCTAGCCCCGGGGTTGGGGACACCGGGGAGCTGTTTTTT
TRBD1 NA TRBJ1-2 TRBV6-5 CASSYSGTGGYGYTF TGTGCCAGCAGTTACTCCGGGACAGGGGGCTATGGCTACACCTTC
TRBD1 few TRBJ1-4 TRBV10-3 CAISETGTGEWANEKLFF TGTGCCATCAGTGAAACCGGGACAGGGGAATGGGCTAATGAAAAACTGTTTTTT
NA NA TRBJ2-7 TRBV12-3/TRBV12-4 CASSSGAGRREQYF TGTGCCAGCAGTTCGGGGGCAGGTCGTCGCGAGCAGTACTTC
NA NA TRBJ1-1 TRBV7-9 CASSNRGRGDTEAFF TGTGCCAGCAGCAACCGGGGGCGCGGGGACACTGAAGCTTTCTTT
NA NA TRBJ1-2 TRBV6-5 CASSYSMDSPGGYTF TGTGCCAGCAGTTACTCGATGGACAGTCCTGGTGGCTACACCTTC
NA few TRBJ1-1 TRBV5-1 CASSPSDPLGTEAFF TGCGCCAGCAGCCCTTCCGACCCCCTGGGCACTGAAGCTTTCTTT
NA many TRBJ2-3 TRBV5-1 CASGNAGDTQYF TGCGCCAGCGGGAATGCTGGAGATACGCAGTATTTT
NA NA TRBJ2-6 TRBV7-2 CASSFGANVLTF TGTGCCAGCAGCTTTGGGGCCAACGTCCTGACTTTC
TRBD1 NA TRBJ2-1 TRBV12-3/TRBV12-4 CASSLRGQGRNEQFF TGTGCCAGCAGTTTAAGGGGACAGGGTAGGAATGAGCAGTTCTTC
NA NA TRBJ2-5 TRBV6-5 CASRPTPGETQYF TGTGCCAGCAGGCCTACGCCGGGGGAGACCCAGTACTTC
NA NA TRBJ2-5 TRBV6-6 CASTGPQETQYF TGTGCCAGCACGGGGCCCCAAGAGACCCAGTACTTC
NA NA TRBJ1-5 TRBV6-2/TRBV6-3 CASSSVGGRSNQPQHF TGTGCCAGCAGTTCCGTCGGGGGGCGAAGCAATCAGCCCCAGCATTTT
NA NA TRBJ2-5 TRBV4-3 CASSQGLVKETQYF TGCGCCAGCAGCCAAGGACTAGTAAAAGAGACCCAGTACTTC
TRBD1 few TRBJ1-2 TRBV20-1 CSARSTGTGGYTF TGCAGTGCTAGATCGACAGGGACAGGCGGCTACACCTTC
TRBD1 NA TRBJ2-7 TRBV6-6 CASIQGDRPYEQYF TGTGCCAGCATTCAGGGGGACAGGCCCTACGAGCAGTACTTC
NA NA TRBJ2-5 TRBV29-1 CSVEWTTGQETQYF TGCAGCGTTGAATGGACGACAGGACAAGAGACCCAGTACTTC
NA few TRBJ2-1 TRBV24-1 CATSERGRGFFNEQFF TGTGCCACCAGTGAACGGGGAAGGGGGTTTTTCAATGAGCAGTTCTTC
NA few TRBJ1-3 TRBV5-1 CASSLEQSSANTIYF TGCGCCAGCAGCTTGGAACAGAGCTCTGCAAACACCATATATTTT
TRBD1 NA TRBJ1-1 TRBV6-2/TRBV6-3 CASRNRGLRTEAFF TGTGCCAGCAGAAACAGGGGGCTGAGGACTGAAGCTTTCTTT
NA NA TRBJ2-5 TRBV12-3/TRBV12-4 CASSLGPVWNQETQYF TGTGCCAGCAGTTTAGGCCCCGTTTGGAATCAAGAGACCCAGTACTTC
TRBD1 few TRBJ2-3 TRBV15 CATSRAGGIPSDTQYF TGTGCCACCAGCAGAGCAGGGGGCATCCCATCAGATACGCAGTATTTT
NA NA TRBJ2-4 TRBV7-9 CASSLTTGTKNIQYF TGTGCCAGCAGCTTAACCACAGGGACCAAAAACATTCAGTACTTC
NA few TRBJ1-1 TRBV7-3 CASSLHGGNTEAFF TGTGCCAGCAGCTTACATGGAGGGAACACTGAAGCTTTCTTT
TRBD1 NA TRBJ2-4 TRBV12-3/TRBV12-4 CASSRDRGNIQYF TGTGCCAGCAGCAGGGACAGGGGAAACATTCAGTACTTC
NA many TRBJ2-1 TRBV5-1 CASSHRFDGNEQFF TGCGCCAGCAGCCATAGATTCGACGGGAATGAGCAGTTCTTC
TRBD1 NA TRBJ1-2 TRBV29-1 CSVVDRVDYGYTF TGCAGCGTTGTGGACAGGGTCGACTATGGCTACACCTTC
NA NA TRBJ2-3 TRBV5-1 CASSHRQVSTDTQYF TGCGCCAGCAGCCATCGACAGGTTAGCACAGATACGCAGTATTTT
NA few TRBJ2-1 TRBV4-1 CASSQLLYNEQFF TGCGCCAGCAGCCAGCTTCTCTACAATGAGCAGTTCTTC
TRBD1 many TRBJ2-1 TRBV24-1 CATSDARDSHGYNEQFF TGTGCCACCAGTGATGCACGGGACAGTCACGGCTACAATGAGCAGTTCTTC
TRBD1 NA TRBJ1-1 TRBV6-5 CASSYSKTGEGAGDEAFF TGTGCCAGCAGTTACTCGAAAACAGGGGAGGGGGCGGGGGATGAAGCTTTCTTT
NA NA TRBJ1-4 TRBV20-1 CSAERPQGLGGEKLFF TGCAGTGCTGAACGACCCCAGGGCTTGGGAGGGGAAAAACTGTTTTTT
NA few TRBJ1-1 TRBV6-1 CASSDDIWSTEAFF TGTGCCAGCAGTGACGATATATGGAGCACTGAAGCTTTCTTT
NA NA TRBJ1-1 TRBV3-1 CASSEAWPGTEAFF TGTGCCAGCAGCGAAGCATGGCCGGGGACTGAAGCTTTCTTT
NA few TRBJ2-3 TRBV7-2 CASSPSGVFRDTQYF TGTGCCAGCAGCCCCTCCGGGGTCTTCCGAGATACGCAGTATTTT
NA NA TRBJ2-1 TRBV5-4 CATGGGSQNEQFF TGTGCCACAGGAGGGGGGAGTCAAAATGAGCAGTTCTTC
NA few TRBJ2-3 TRBV20-1 CSASDRRSTDTQYF TGCAGTGCCTCGGACCGGAGAAGCACAGATACGCAGTATTTT
NA few TRBJ2-2 TRBV7-9 CASSLQESGELFF TGTGCCAGCAGCTTACAGGAAAGCGGGGAGCTGTTTTTT
NA few TRBJ2-1 TRBV20-1 CSARDSTIEQFF TGCAGTGCTAGAGATAGTACGATTGAGCAGTTCTTC
NA NA TRBJ1-2 TRBV9 CASSVGAPFTDGFGYGYTF TGTGCCAGCAGCGTAGGGGCCCCGTTTACGGACGGCTTTGGCTATGGCTACACCTTC
NA few TRBJ1-4 TRBV24-1 CATSDLFEKLFF TGTGCCACCAGTGATTTGTTTGAAAAACTGTTTTTT
TRBD1 NA TRBJ2-7 TRBV4-3 CASSQGDSRNEQYF TGCGCCAGCAGCCAGGGGGACAGTAGGAACGAGCAGTACTTC